In its sample, the clone carrying this T cell receptor (beta chain) was seen many times. Using RNA transcripts as the source, TCR beta CDR3 regions were amplified. The TCR CDR3 was amplified in a first-round RT-PCR using the HTBI primer set. TCRdb recomputed calls from the multiplex PCR reads with MiXCR, one row per CDR3 protein. The sample holds some 550,000 distinct CDR3 sequences, less than 25% seen once. The sample originates from a study of T cells in Graves' hyperthyroidism and ophthalmopathy. The clonotype comes from a man aged 18 to 35 with Graves' hyperthyroidism. The sequenced sample was blood.

CDR3 nucleotide sequence: TGCGCCAGCAGTGAAGGCACCTACACTGAAGCTTTCTTT. Protein: CASSEGTYTEAFF. The chain employs TRBV10-2 and TRBJ1-1, with D hard to call. The CDR3 is 13 amino acids. Germline-derived CDR1 and CDR2 are WSHSY and SAAADI. V lost 3 bases, J lost 3 bases, and 8 bases lay in between.